This T cell receptor beta chain was identified in a study of blood T cells in healthy people across ages (dated by TCRdb to between 2015 and 2016). Study-wide context: In model experiments, roughly one uniquely barcoded TCR beta cDNA molecule per two T cells was captured by template switching. To track age-related changes in TCR beta repertoire diversity, the study relied on deep sequencing normalized with unique cDNA molecular identifiers. The donors were divided into four age groups: young (average about 16 years), middle-aged (approximately 39), aged (approximately 62) and long-lived (about 80). Donors of different ages were randomly distributed across sequencing lanes to avoid experimental bias. For two donors (one aged 18 to 29 and one aged 80 or older), the study analyzed two additional independent replicas of 1 million unique cDNA reads from the same blood draw. Study-wide conclusions, independent of this receptor: Donor CMV infection status was unknown, potentially confounding age-related changes in expanded clonotypes. A strong correlation was found between observed TCR beta diversity and the percentage of naive T cells measured by flow cytometry. As age increased, observed TCR beta diversity per million T cells dropped in a roughly linear way, and a significant reduction was already evident by age around 41. Compared with the aged group, the long-lived group had more naive CD4+ T cells, fewer expanded clones and increased TCR diversity, a pattern suggesting age selection. Because profiling used bulk unsorted PBMCs, naive and antigen-experienced compartments could not be compared conclusively. Estimates of total diversity based on one million sequenced T cells were considered lower bounds and underestimates.

The junction shows trimming of 5 bases on V and 8 bases on J, plus 12 bases between the germline ends. CDR1 and CDR2, per the germline V gene, are SGHTA and FQGNSA. The cysteine opens and the phenylalanine closes a CDR3 of 12 amino acids. Here the CDR3 DNA is all that survives: 36 bases in frame from base 1. Systemically healthy Caucasian individuals from Russia, 39 in total and aged roughly 6 to 100 years, were included as donors. Ten milliliters of peripheral blood were drawn from each donor into EDTA-treated Vacutainer tubes. Ficoll-Paque density-gradient centrifugation was used to isolate PBMCs, with at least 6.5 million per sample. Total RNA, at least 6 micrograms per sample, was extracted from PBMCs with Trizol reagent. The percentages of naive CD45RAhigh/CD27high T cells were determined by flow cytometry on a PBMC aliquot from every donor. Library generation was performed with 5' RACE. Sequencing instrument: Illumina HiSeq 2500. The second PCR ran for about 7 to 11 cycles and used a J-beta primer mix along with a sample-barcoded 5' primer. A unique molecular identifier was introduced onto each TCR beta cDNA molecule by a template-switch 5' adaptor carrying 12 random nucleotides. Each sample yielded at least 3 million CDR3-containing paired-end reads. All of the RNA was converted into first-strand cDNA using the Mint cDNA synthesis kit, with a TRBC-specific oligonucleotide serving as the primer. Following uracil-DNA glycosylase treatment, all cDNA underwent a first 18-cycle PCR with the universal primers M1SS and BC2_uni_R. For the original study's pipeline: For normalization, 1 million high-quality reads were randomly selected from each sample, with every read carrying a distinct molecular identifier. Instead of being binned into consensus sequences, reads with shared molecular identifiers were discarded. MiTCR, run with a Q25 quality threshold and the strictest error-elimination algorithm, handled CDR3 identification, clonotype clustering and error correction. Lower-bound total TCR beta diversity was estimated with a nonparametric unseen species model using Euler transformation. The raw public reads went through TCRdb reprocessing: fastp at Q25, MiXCR clone calling, in-frame beta chains kept. Records with the same CDR3 protein are collapsed into one entry carrying the most frequent genes and DNA. These V and J calls rely on TCRdb rather than the paper's analysis. The sample table shows some 1.7 million distinct CDR3 sequences, and roughly 28% are seen once. The ten most abundant clones make up roughly 8.2% of the sample.

Details on this clonotype: Its antigen is still unknown. No base quality information exists; no much larger clone differs at one position.

The chain employs TRBV7-2 and TRBJ1-1; the D gene lacks a confident call. Sequenced: blood. The clonotype comes from a woman aged 30 to 39 in good health. The DNA sequence is TGTGCCAGCAGCCAAATGCCCCCGGAAGCTTTCTTT. Translation gives CASSQMPPEAFF.